This T cell receptor beta chain was recorded in a study of cytomegalovirus exposure and HLA in healthy donors. Study background: The same platform as the roughly 700 first-cohort repertoires was used for the 120 validation repertoires, a later analysis reported.

With respect to this clone: Its antigen is as yet unknown.

TCRdb's copy holds only in-frame clones and misses some; the assay was immunoSEQ multiplex PCR. Of over 80,000 clones detected, about 85% appear once; the ten largest clones hold roughly 20%. Germline CDR1 reads SGHRS; CDR2 reads YFSETQ. The CDR3 covers 16 residues. The V segment lost 4 bases and the J segment 1 base; nucleotides outside the gene matches: 11. Study results and caveats: Reported results showed that the classifier diagnosed cytomegalovirus status with high specificity and sensitivity. For most TCR sequences rarity was the rule, although some public TCRs occurred in many donors. It was confirmed in vitro that a few of the CMV-associated chains were specific for CMV antigens.

The chain links TRBV5-1 to TRBJ2-7; 7 nucleotides match TRBD1. Sequenced material: PBMCs. This clonotype originated in a man between 18 and 29 years old in good health and CMV-seropositive. As DNA, the CDR3 is TGCGCCAGCAGCCTAGGGACAGTGCACACATCCTACGAGCAGTACTTC. Its translation: CASSLGTVHTSYEQYF.